This TCR beta chain came from a study of T cell repertoires in cytomegalovirus infection. The CDR3 length is 13 residues. With V trimmed by 0 bases and J by 10 bases, 6 bases remained unmatched. Germline values: CDR1 DFQATT, CDR2 SNEGSKA (reference sequence). As for this clonotype: Antigen: not known.

TCRdb itself ran the reads through MiXCR, one entry per CDR3 protein. The sample contains some 270,000 distinct CDR3 sequences, roughly a fifth of which appear only once. This chain links TRBV20-1 with TRBJ1-1; TRBD1 matches 9 bases. Sequencing used cultured PBMCs, obtained from culture after CMV antigen stimulation. The receptor was isolated from a human donor in good health (CMV status not recorded). Some clones in this sample may be carry-over from other donors' samples. CDR3 protein: CSARDPGQGGAFF. The CDR3 DNA reads TGCAGTGCTAGAGACCCGGGACAGGGAGGAGCTTTCTTT.